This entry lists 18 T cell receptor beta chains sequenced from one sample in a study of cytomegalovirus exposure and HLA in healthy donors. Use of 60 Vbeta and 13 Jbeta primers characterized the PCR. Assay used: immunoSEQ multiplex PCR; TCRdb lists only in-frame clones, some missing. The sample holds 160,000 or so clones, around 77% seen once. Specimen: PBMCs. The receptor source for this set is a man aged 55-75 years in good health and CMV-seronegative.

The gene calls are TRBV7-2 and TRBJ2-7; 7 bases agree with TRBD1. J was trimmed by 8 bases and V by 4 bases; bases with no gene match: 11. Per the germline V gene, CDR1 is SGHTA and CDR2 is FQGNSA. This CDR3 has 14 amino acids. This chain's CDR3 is CASSSLPQGVQQYF. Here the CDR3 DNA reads TGTGCCAGCAGCTCCCTTCCTCAGGGGGTCCAGCAGTACTTC.

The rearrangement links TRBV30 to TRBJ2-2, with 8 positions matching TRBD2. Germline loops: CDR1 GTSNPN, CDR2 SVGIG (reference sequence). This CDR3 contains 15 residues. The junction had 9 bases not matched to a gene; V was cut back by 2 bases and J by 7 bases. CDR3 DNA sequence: TGTGCCTGGAGTATACTAGCGGTTCCTCTCGGGGAGCTGTTTTTT. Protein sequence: CAWSILAVPLGELFF.

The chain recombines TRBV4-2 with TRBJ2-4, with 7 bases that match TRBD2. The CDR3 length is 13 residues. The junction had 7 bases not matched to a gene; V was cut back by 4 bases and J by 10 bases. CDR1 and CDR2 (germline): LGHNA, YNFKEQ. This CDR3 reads CASSPGLGAIQYF. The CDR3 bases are TGTGCCAGCAGCCCTGGACTAGGGGCTATTCAGTACTTC.

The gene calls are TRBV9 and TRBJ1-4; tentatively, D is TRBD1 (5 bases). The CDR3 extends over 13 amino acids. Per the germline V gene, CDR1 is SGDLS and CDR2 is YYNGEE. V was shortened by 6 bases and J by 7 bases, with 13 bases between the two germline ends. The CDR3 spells CASKGRVGEKLFF. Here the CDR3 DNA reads TGTGCCAGCAAAGGCAGGGTCGGTGAAAAACTGTTTTTT.

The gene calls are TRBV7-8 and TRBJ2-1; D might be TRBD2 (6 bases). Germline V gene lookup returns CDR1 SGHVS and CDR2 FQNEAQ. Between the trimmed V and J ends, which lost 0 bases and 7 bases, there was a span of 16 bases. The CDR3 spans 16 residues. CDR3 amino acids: CASSLATNRLANEQFF. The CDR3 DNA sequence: TGTGCCAGCAGCTTAGCAACAAATAGGCTAGCGAATGAGCAGTTCTTC.

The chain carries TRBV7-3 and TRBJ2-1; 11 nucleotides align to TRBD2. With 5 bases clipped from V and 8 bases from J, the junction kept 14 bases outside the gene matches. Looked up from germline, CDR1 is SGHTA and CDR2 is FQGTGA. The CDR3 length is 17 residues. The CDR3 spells CASSVRPLAGGGDEQFF. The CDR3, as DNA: TGTGCCAGCAGCGTGCGCCCCCTAGCGGGGGGAGGGGATGAGCAGTTCTTC.

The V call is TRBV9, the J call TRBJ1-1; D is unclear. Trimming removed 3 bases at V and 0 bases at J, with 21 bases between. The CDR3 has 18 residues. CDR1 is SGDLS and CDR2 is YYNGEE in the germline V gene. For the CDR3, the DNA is TGTGCCAGCAGCGCTACGTTTCTTCTGACTACAATGAACACTGAAGCTTTCTTT. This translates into CASSATFLLTTMNTEAFF.

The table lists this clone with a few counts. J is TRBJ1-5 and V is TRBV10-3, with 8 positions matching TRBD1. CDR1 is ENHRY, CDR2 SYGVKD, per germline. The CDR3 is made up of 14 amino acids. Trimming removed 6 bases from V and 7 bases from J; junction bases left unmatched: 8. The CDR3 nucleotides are TGTGCCATCAGAAAGGACAGGGAGAGCCAGCCCCAGCATTTT. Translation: CAIRKDRESQPQHF.

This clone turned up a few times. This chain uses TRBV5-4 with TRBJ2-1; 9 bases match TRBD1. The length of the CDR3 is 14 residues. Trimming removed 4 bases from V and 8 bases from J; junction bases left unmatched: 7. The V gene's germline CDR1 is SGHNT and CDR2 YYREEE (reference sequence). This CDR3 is CASSGRDRVDEQFF. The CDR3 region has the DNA TGTGCCAGCAGCGGACGGGACAGGGTCGATGAGCAGTTCTTC. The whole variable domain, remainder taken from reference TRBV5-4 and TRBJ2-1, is ETGVTQSPTHLIKTRGQQVTLRCSSQSGHNTVSWYQQALGQGPQFIFQYYREEENGRGNFPPRFSGLQFPNYSSELNVNALELDDSALYLCASSGRDRVDEQFFGPGTRLTVL.

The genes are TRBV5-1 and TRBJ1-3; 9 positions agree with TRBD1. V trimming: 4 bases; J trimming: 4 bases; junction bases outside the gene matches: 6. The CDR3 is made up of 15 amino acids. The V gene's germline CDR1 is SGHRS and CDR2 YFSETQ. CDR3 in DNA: TGCGCCAGCAGCCCGGAAGGACAGGGGGGAAACACCATATATTTT. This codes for CASSPEGQGGNTIYF.

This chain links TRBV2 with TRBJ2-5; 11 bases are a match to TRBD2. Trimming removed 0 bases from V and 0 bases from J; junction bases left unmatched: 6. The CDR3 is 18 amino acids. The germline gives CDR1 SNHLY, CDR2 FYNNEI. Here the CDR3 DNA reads TGTGCCAGCAGTGAAGCGCTCCCTAGCGGGGGGCACCAAGAGACCCAGTACTTC. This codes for CASSEALPSGGHQETQYF.

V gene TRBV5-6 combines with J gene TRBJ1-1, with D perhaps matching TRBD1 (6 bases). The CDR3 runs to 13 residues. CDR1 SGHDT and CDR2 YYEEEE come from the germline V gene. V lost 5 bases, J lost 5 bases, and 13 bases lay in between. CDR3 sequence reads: CASSRQVGTEAFF. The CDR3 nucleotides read TGTGCCAGCAGTCGACAGGTCGGAACTGAAGCTTTCTTT. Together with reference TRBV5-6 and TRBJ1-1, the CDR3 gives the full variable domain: DAGVTQSPTHLIKTRGQQVTLRCSPKSGHDTVSWYQQALGQGPQFIFQYYEEEERQRGNFPDRFSGHQFPNYSSELNVNALLLGDSALYLCASSRQVGTEAFFGQGTRLTVV.

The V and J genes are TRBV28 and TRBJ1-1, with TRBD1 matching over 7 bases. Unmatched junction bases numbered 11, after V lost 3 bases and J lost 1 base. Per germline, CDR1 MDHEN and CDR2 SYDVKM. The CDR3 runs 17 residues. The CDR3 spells CASSFRKTGYGNTEAFF. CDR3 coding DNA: TGTGCCAGCAGTTTTCGGAAGACAGGGTATGGGAACACTGAAGCTTTCTTT.

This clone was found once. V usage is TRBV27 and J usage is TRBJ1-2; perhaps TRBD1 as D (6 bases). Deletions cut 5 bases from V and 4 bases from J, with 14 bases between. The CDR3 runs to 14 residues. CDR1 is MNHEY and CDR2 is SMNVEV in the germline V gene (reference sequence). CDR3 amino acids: CASSPQDSLYGYTF. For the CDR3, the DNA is TGTGCCAGCAGTCCGCAGGACAGTCTCTATGGCTACACCTTC.

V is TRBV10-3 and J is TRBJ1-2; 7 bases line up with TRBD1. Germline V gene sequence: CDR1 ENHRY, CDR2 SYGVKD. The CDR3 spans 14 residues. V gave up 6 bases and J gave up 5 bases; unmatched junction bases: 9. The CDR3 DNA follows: TGTGCCATCAGCACCGGGACAGTAATTTATGGCTACACCTTC. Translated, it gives CAISTGTVIYGYTF.

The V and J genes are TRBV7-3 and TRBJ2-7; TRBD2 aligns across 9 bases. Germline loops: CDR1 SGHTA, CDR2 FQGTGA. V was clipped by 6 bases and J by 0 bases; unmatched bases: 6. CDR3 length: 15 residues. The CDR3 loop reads CASSSASGNSYEQYF. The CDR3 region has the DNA TGTGCCAGCAGTTCTGCTAGCGGGAACTCCTACGAGCAGTACTTC.

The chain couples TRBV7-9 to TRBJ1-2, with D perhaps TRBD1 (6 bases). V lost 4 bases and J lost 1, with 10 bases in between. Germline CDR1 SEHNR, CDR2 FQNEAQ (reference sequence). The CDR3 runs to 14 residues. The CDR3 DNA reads TGTGCCAGCAGCTCGACAGGATTTAACTATGGCTACACCTTC. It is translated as CASSSTGFNYGYTF.

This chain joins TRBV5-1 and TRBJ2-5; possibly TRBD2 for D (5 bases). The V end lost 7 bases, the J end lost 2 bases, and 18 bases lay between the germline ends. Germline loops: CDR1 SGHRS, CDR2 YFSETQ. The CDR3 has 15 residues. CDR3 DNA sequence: TGCGCCAGCCGGAGGACCTTTTCTAGACAAGAGACCCAGTACTTC. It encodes CASRRTFSRQETQYF. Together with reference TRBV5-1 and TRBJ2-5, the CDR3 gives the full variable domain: KAGVTQTPRYLIKTRGQQVTLSCSPISGHRSVSWYQQTPGQGLQFLFEYFSETQRNKGNFPGRFSGRQFSNSRSEMNVSTLELGDSALYLCASRRTFSRQETQYFGPGTRLLVL.